This T cell receptor (beta chain) was identified during a study of response to subunit inactivated influenza vaccine. TCRdb reprocessed the RT-PCR reads with MiXCR, giving one entry per CDR3 protein. The table records under 950,000 distinct CDR3 sequences, about 20% of them present only once. Trimming removed 4 bases from V and 7 bases from J; junction bases left unmatched: 3. The CDR3 totals 15 residues. CDR1 is SGHVS, CDR2 FQNEAQ, per germline. Study-level points and caveats: Each seasonal flu vaccination may recruit only limited new T cells, authors suggested.

This clonotype was recorded a few times. Its matching antigen is unknown. The sample was PBMCs from blood, taken roughly 5 days after vaccination. The origin of this receptor is a man aged 45 to 65 who received an inactivated influenza vaccine. V is TRBV7-8 and J is TRBJ2-1, with 14 bases that match TRBD2. CDR3 region: CASSWTSGRQNEQFF. The DNA for the CDR3 is TGTGCCAGCAGCTGGACTAGCGGGAGGCAGAATGAGCAGTTCTTC.